This TCR beta chain was captured in a study of cytomegalovirus exposure and HLA in healthy donors. Primers included in the PCR were 60 Vbeta and 13 Jbeta primers. Data came from immunoSEQ multiplex PCR; TCRdb stores just in-frame clones and leaves some out. Here the sample spans some 200,000 clones, roughly three quarters being singletons. This clone has a handful of counts. No antigen is known for it. General study results and limits: No immune exposure information besides CMV serostatus was available. Later work showed greater clonal expansion in HLA-associated TCR beta chains than in equally common others. A prior analysis recorded that most TCR beta V segments were productive about 90% or about 30% of the time. Accurate prediction of HLA-A and HLA-B alleles (for most subjects) was reportedly achieved from TCR beta sequences.

CDR1 LGHNA and CDR2 YNFKEQ come from the germline V gene. CDR3 size: 16 residues. With V trimmed by 4 bases and J by 1 base, 3 bases remained unmatched. The material sequenced was PBMCs. The origin of this receptor is a man aged 50 or older in good health and CMV-seronegative. J is TRBJ2-7 and V is TRBV4-2; 14 bases match TRBD2. The CDR3 DNA is TGTGCCAGCAGCCCCGGACTAGCGGGGGGATCCTACGAGCAGTACTTC. Encoded protein: CASSPGLAGGSYEQYF.